The clone carrying this TCR beta chain was recorded only once. Its antigen is not known. The CDR3 is 15 residues long. Germline V gives CDR1 MNHEY, CDR2 SMNVEV (reference sequence). Trimming cost V 2 bases and J 2 bases, with 13 bases left between them. PCR used 60 Vbeta primers and 13 Jbeta primers. Sequencing used immunoSEQ multiplex PCR; TCRdb keeps in-frame clones, though not all of them. The data show 120,000 or so clones, with roughly 80% seen just once and roughly 5.9% held by the top ten. Donors had nominal health at sampling but likely had unrecorded immune exposures. These data come from a study of cytomegalovirus exposure and HLA in healthy donors. Whole-study findings and limits: After further analysis at a later stage, 16,951 TCR beta sequences were associated with HLA alleles at 0.05 false discovery rate.

The rearrangement uses TRBV27 and TRBJ2-7; maybe TRBD1 (6 bases). The sample taken for sequencing was PBMCs. The TCR sequence derives from a woman between 40 and 55 years old in good health and CMV-seronegative. The CDR3 bases are TGTGCCAGCAGTTTAATTGGGACACCCACCTACGAGCAGTACTTC. It yields the protein CASSLIGTPTYEQYF.